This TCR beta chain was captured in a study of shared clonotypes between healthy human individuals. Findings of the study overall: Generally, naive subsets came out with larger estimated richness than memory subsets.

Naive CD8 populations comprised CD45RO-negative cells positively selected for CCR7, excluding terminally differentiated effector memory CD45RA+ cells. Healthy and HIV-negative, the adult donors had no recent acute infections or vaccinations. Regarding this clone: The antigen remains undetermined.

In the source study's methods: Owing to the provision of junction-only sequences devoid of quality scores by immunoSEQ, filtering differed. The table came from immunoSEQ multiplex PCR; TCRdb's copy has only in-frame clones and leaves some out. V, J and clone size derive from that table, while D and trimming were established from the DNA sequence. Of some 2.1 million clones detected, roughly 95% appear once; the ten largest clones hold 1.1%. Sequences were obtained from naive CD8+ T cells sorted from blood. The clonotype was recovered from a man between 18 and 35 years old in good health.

This CDR3 reads CASSADRAVLGWETQYF. In nucleotides, the CDR3 is TGTGCCAGCAGCGCGGACAGGGCGGTTTTAGGTTGGGAGACCCAGTACTTC. The chain employs TRBV11-2 and TRBJ2-5, with 8 bases identical to TRBD1. Trimming at V came to 5 bases and at J to 5 bases, leaving 16 bases not matched to a gene. Germline-derived CDR1 and CDR2 are SGHAT and FQNNGV. The CDR3 covers 17 residues.